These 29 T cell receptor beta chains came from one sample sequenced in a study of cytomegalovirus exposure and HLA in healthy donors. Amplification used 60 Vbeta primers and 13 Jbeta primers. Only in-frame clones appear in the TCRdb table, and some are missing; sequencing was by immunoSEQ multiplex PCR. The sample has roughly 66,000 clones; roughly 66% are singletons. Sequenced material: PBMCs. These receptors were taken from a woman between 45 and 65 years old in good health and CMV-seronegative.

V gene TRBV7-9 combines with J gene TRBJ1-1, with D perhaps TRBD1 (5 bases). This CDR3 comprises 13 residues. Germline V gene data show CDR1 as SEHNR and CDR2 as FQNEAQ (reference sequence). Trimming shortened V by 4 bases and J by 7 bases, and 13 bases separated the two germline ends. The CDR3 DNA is TGTGCCAGCAGCTCGGGACTTTTAGATGAAGCTTTCTTT. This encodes CASSSGLLDEAFF.

CDR3 DNA: TGTGCCAGCAGTCCCGGGACAGGGTTCCACAATGAGCAGTTCTTC. Translated, it gives CASSPGTGFHNEQFF. This chain uses TRBV6-6 with TRBJ2-1, with TRBD1 matching 9 bases. Germline trimming cut 5 bases from V and 5 bases from J; bases unmatched to any gene: 7. The CDR3 covers 15 residues. Germline loops: CDR1 MNHNY, CDR2 SVGAGI (reference sequence).

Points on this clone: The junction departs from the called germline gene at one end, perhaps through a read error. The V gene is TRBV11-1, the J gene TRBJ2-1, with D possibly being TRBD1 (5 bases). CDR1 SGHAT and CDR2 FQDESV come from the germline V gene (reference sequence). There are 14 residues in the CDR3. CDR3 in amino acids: CASSLVAGNNEQFF. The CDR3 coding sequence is TGTGCCAGCAGTTTAGTCGCAGGGAACAATGAGCAGTTCTTC.

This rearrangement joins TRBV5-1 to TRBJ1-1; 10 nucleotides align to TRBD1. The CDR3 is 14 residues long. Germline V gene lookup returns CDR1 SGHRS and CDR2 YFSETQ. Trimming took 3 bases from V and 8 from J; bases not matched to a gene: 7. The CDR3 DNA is TGCGCCAGCAGCTCCGGGACAGGGGACCCCGAAGCTTTCTTT. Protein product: CASSSGTGDPEAFF. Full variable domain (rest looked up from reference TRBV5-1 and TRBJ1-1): KAGVTQTPRYLIKTRGQQVTLSCSPISGHRSVSWYQQTPGQGLQFLFEYFSETQRNKGNFPGRFSGRQFSNSRSEMNVSTLELGDSALYLCASSSGTGDPEAFFGQGTRLTVV.

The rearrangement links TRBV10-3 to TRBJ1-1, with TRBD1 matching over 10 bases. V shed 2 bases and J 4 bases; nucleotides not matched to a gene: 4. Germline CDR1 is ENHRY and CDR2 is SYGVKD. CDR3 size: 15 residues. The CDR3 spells CAISELDRGGTEAFF. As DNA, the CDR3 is TGTGCCATCAGTGAGCTGGACAGGGGGGGCACTGAAGCTTTCTTT.

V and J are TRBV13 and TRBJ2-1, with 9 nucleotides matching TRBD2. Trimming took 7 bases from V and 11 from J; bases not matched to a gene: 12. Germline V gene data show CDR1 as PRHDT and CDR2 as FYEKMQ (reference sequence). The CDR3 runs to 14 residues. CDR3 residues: CASTSGLGLAQQFF. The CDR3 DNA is TGTGCCAGCACCTCGGGGCTGGGACTAGCCCAGCAGTTCTTC.

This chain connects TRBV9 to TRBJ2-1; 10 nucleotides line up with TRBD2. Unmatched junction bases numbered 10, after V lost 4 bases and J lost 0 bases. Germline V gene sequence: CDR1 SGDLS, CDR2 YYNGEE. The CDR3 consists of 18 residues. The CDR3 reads CASSSGTSAPSSYNEQFF. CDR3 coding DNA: TGTGCCAGCAGCTCCGGGACTAGCGCCCCAAGCTCCTACAATGAGCAGTTCTTC.

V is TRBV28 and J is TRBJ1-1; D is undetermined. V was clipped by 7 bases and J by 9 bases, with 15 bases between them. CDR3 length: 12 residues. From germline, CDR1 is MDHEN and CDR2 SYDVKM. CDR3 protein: CASIRSGTKAFF. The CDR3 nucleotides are TGTGCCAGCATCCGGTCGGGAACCAAAGCTTTCTTT.

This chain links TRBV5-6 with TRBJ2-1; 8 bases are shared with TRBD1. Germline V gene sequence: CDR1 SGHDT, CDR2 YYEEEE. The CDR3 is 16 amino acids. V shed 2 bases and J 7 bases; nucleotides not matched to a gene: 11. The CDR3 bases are TGTGCCAGCAGCTTTACCGGACAGGGACCTAGGAATGAGCAGTTCTTC. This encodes CASSFTGQGPRNEQFF.

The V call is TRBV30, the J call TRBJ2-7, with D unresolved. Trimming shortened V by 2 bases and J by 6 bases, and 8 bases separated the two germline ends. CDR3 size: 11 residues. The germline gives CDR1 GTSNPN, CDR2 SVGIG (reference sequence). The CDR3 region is CAWSHILEQYF. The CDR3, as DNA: TGTGCCTGGAGTCACATCCTCGAGCAGTACTTC. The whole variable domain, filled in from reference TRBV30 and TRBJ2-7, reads SQTIHQWPATLVQPVGSPLSLECTVEGTSNPNLYWYRQAAGRGLQLLFYSVGIGQISSEVPQNLSASRPQDRQFILSSKKLLLSDSGFYLCAWSHILEQYFGPGTRLTVT.

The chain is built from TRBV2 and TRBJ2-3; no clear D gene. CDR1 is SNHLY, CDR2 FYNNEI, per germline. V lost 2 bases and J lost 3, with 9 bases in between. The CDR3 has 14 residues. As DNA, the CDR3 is TGTGCCAGCAGTGAATCGGTCATTACAGATACGCAGTATTTT. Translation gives CASSESVITDTQYF.

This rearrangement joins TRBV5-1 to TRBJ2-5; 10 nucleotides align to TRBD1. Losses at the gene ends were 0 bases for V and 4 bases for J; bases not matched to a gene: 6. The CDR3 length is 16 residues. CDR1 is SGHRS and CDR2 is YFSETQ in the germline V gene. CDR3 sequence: CASSLAPTGGLETQYF. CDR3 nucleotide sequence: TGCGCCAGCAGCTTGGCCCCGACAGGGGGCCTAGAGACCCAGTACTTC. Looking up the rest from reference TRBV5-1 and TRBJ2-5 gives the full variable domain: KAGVTQTPRYLIKTRGQQVTLSCSPISGHRSVSWYQQTPGQGLQFLFEYFSETQRNKGNFPGRFSGRQFSNSRSEMNVSTLELGDSALYLCASSLAPTGGLETQYFGPGTRLLVL.

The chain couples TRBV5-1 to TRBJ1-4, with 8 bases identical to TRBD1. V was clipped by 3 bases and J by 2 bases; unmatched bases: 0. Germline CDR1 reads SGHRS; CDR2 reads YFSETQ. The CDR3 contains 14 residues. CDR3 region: CASSWTGTNEKLFF. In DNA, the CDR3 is TGCGCCAGCAGCTGGACAGGGACTAATGAAAAACTGTTTTTT.

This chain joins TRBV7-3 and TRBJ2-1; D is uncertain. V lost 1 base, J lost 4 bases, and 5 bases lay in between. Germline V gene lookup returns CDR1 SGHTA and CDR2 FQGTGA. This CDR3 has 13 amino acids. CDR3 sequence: CASSLSRYNEQFF. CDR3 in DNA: TGTGCCAGCAGCTTAAGTCGGTACAATGAGCAGTTCTTC.

The CDR3 is CASSYHGTAGGEAFF. Written as DNA, the CDR3 is TGTGCCAGCAGTTATCACGGTACGGCAGGGGGAGAAGCTTTCTTT. The V call is TRBV6-5, the J call TRBJ1-1, with TRBD1 matching 7 bases. CDR1 is MNHEY, CDR2 SVGAGI, per germline. Trimming cost V 3 bases and J 8 bases; bases outside gene matches: 12. There are 15 residues in the CDR3.

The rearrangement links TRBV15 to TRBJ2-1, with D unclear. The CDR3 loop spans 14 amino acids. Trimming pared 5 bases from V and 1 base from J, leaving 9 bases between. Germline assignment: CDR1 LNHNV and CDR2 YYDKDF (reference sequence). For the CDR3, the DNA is TGTGCCACCAGCCCCGGGTCTTCCTACAATGAGCAGTTCTTC. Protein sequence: CATSPGSSYNEQFF.

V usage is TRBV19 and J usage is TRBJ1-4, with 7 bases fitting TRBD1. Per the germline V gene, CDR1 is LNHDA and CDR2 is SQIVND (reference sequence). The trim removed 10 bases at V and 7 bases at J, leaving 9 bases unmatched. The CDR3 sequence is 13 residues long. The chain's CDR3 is CAKPGQRGEKLFF. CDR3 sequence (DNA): TGTGCCAAACCGGGACAGAGGGGTGAAAAACTGTTTTTT.

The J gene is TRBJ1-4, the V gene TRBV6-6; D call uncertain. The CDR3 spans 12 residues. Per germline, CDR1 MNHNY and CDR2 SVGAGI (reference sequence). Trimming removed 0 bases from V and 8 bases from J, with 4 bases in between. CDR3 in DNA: TGTGCCAGCAGTTACTCGAGAGAAAAACTGTTTTTT. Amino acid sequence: CASSYSREKLFF.

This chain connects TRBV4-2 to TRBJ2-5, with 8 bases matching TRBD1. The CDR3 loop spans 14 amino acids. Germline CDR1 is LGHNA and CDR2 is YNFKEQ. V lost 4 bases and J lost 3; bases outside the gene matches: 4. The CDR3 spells CASSLLTGEETQYF. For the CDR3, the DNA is TGTGCCAGCAGCCTCTTGACAGGGGAAGAGACCCAGTACTTC.

The DNA for the CDR3 is TGCGCCAGCAGCCCAGCAGCCCCAGGGGAAGAGGGAGAAAAACTGTTTTTT. It translates to CASSPAAPGEEGEKLFF. V and J are TRBV4-3 and TRBJ1-4; D perhaps matches TRBD1 (6 bases). Germline CDR1 LGHNA, CDR2 YSLEER. The CDR3 covers 17 residues. The V end was cut by 4 bases, the J end by 8 bases, with 23 bases between.

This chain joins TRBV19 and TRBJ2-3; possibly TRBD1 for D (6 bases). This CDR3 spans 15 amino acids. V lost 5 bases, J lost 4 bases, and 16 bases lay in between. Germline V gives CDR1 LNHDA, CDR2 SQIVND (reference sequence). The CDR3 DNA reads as TGTGCCAGTAGTGCAACAGGGTACCCATCAGATACGCAGTATTTT. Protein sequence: CASSATGYPSDTQYF.

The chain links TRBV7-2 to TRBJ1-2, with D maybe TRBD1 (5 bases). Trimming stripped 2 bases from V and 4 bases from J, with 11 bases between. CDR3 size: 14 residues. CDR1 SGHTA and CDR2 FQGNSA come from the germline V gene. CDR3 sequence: CASSLQGRGYGYTF. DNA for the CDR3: TGTGCCAGCAGCTTACAGGGTAGGGGCTATGGCTACACCTTC.

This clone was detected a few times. The CDR3 reads CASSPRSHDRVEQYF. The CDR3 DNA reads TGTGCCAGCAGCCCACGCAGTCACGACAGGGTCGAGCAGTACTTC. This chain connects TRBV28 to TRBJ2-7; the match to TRBD1 covers 7 bases. V trimming: 6 bases; J trimming: 6 bases; junction bases outside the gene matches: 14. Germline CDR1 is MDHEN and CDR2 is SYDVKM. The CDR3 loop spans 15 amino acids.

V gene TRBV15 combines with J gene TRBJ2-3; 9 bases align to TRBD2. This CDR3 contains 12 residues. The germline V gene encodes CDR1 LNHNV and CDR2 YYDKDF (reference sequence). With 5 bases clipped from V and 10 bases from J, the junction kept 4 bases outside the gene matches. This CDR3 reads CATSLSGSAQYF. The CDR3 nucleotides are TGTGCCACCAGCCTTAGCGGGAGTGCGCAGTATTTT.

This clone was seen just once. As DNA, the CDR3 is TGTGCCAGCATTCCCGGACAGGGAGAAGGCTATGGCTACACCTTC. Protein: CASIPGQGEGYGYTF. The chain employs TRBV2 and TRBJ1-2, with TRBD1 matching 8 bases. The V and J ends lost 7 bases and 4 bases, in that order; junction bases with no gene match: 11. The V gene's germline CDR1 is SNHLY and CDR2 FYNNEI. The CDR3 loop spans 15 amino acids.

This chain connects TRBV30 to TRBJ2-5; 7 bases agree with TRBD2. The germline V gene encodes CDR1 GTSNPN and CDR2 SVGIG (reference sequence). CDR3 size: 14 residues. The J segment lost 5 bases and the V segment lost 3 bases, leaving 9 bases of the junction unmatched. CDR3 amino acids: CAWSDGLVAETQYF. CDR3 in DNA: TGTGCCTGGAGCGATGGACTAGTAGCCGAGACCCAGTACTTC.

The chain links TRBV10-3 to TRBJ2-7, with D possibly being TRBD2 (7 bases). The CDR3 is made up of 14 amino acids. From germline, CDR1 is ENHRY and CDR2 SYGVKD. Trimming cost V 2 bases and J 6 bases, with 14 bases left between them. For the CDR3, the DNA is TGTGCCATCAGTGAGAGGGAGGGGGTGGTCGAGCAGTACTTC. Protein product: CAISEREGVVEQYF.

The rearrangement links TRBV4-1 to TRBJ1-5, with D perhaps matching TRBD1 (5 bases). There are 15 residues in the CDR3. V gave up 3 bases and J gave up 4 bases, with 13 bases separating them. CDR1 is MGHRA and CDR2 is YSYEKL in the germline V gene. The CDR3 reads CASSHGAGRNQPQHF. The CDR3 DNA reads TGCGCCAGCAGCCACGGGGCGGGACGGAATCAGCCCCAGCATTTT.

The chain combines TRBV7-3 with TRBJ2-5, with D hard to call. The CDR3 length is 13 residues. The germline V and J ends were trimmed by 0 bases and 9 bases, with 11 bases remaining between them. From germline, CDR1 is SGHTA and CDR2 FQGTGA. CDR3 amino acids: CASSLTQSQAQYF. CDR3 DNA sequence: TGTGCCAGCAGCTTAACCCAATCCCAGGCCCAGTACTTC.